One TCR beta chain is described in this entry. Its cognate antigen has yet to be identified. No base qualities exist here, and no much larger clone lies one base off it. The sample belongs to a study of identical twins (dated by TCRdb to the mid-2010s). Study-level background: TCR alpha and beta repertoires from monozygotic twins, unrelated adults of various ages and cord blood were deep-sequenced to test whether fetal clonotypes persist. To rule out contamination, replicate twin experiments were performed at different times with different library preparation protocols. Broader findings and caveats from the paper: In monozygotic twins, recombination models systematically underestimated out-of-frame TCR alpha sharing, but the models matched the sharing seen between unrelated individuals. Compared with coincidental sharing between unrelated individuals, an excess of low generation-probability sequences was observed among out-of-frame TCR alpha sequences shared between twins. Because the same donors could not be followed over many years, conclusions were based on cross-sectional statistical analysis. The excess sharing between twins in beta out-of-frame sequences was weaker because fewer shared sequences reduced the signal-to-noise ratio. Zero-insertion analyses could be partly confounded by invariant T cells such as MAIT and iNKT, although diverse VJ usage argued against such confounding for most clonotypes. Fewer insertions were carried by abundant cord blood beta clonotypes, a similar but weaker trend appeared in young adult naive repertoires, and no such trend appeared in memory repertoires.

To prepare the library, 5' RACE was applied. This sample was sequenced with an Illumina HiSeq 2000. Template switching added a universal primer binding site, and the final cDNA carried a unique molecular identifier that allowed TCR cDNA molecules to be counted accurately. Specific primers in the conserved constant-segment region were used to synthesize first-strand cDNA for TCR alpha and beta chains. To control for contamination, each cDNA library was double barcoded with a SMART-Mk sample barcode plus Illumina barcodes. TruSeq adapter sequences, together with Illumina sample barcodes, were added in two successive PCR steps. Sequencing of the TCR alpha and beta cDNA libraries was done on the Illumina HiSeq platform using custom primers. The authors' pipeline ran thus. Unique molecular identifiers were extracted from raw reads with MiGEC, and CDR3 positions were determined with MiXCR. For each individual, recombination models were inferred using an EM algorithm with the repgenHMM and IGoR tools. Shared clonotypes were analyzed with the tcR package in R, and sharing was normalized by the product of cloneset sizes. Out-of-frame nonproductive sequences were analyzed to study raw recombination free of thymic and clonal selection effects. Using fastp trimming at Q25 and MiXCR clonotype assembly, TCRdb reanalyzed the public sequencing data and kept in-frame beta chains. Here each entry gathers all rows of one CDR3 protein and keeps the most common genes and DNA. TCRdb, not the authors, supplied the V and J calls. The sample table contains some 1,600,000 distinct CDR3 sequences; only one count was recorded for around 33% of them. Of the sample, about 0.27% falls within the top ten clones.

CDR1 DFQATT and CDR2 SNEGSKA were looked up in the germline V gene (reference sequence). The CDR3 numbers 14 residues from cysteine through phenylalanine. Only the CDR3 DNA stays, 42 bases, in frame from base 1. Unmatched junction bases come to 10, with V trimmed by 5 bases and J by 3 bases. Every donor was a healthy Caucasian. The sequenced sample was cord blood. The origin of this receptor is a newborn girl in good health. Recombination joined TRBV20-1 with TRBJ2-7; TRBD2 aligns with 7 central bases. The CDR3 protein: CSARLGAGSYEQYF. The nucleotide sequence reads TGCAGTGCTCGTCTGGGAGCGGGGAGCTACGAGCAGTACTTC.